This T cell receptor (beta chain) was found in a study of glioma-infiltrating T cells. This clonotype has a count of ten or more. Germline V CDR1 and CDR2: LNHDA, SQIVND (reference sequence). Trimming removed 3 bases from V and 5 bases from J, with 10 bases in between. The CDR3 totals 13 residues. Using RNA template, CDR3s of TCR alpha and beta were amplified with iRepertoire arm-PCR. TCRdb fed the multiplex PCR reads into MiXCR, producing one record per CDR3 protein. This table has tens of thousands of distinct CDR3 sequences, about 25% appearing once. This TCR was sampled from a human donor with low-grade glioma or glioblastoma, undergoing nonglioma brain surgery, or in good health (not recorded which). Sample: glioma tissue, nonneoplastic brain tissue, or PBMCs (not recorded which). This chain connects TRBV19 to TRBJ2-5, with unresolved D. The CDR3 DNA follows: TGTGCCAGTAGTATGAACAGACCGGAGACCCAGTACTTC. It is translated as CASSMNRPETQYF.